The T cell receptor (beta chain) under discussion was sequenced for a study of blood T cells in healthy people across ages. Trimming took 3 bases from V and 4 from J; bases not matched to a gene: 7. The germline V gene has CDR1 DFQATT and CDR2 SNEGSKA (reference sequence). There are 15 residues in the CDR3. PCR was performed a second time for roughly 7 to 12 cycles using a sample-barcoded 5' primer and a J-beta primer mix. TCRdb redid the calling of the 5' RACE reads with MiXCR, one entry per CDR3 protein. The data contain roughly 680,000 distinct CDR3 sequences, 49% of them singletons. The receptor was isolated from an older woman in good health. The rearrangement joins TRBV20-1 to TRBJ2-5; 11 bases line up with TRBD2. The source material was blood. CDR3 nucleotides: TGCAGTGCTAGGCCAGGGACTAGCGGAGTAGAGACCCAGTACTTC. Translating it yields CSARPGTSGVETQYF.